This T cell receptor beta chain was profiled in a study of blood T cell repertoires in COVID-19 (dated by TCRdb to between 2020 and 2021). About the study as a whole: The collaborator samples originated in the United States, Italy and Spain and spanned the acute and convalescent phases of COVID-19. The prospective study material was composed of cDNA or gDNA derived from T cells, B-cell-depleted T cells, or PBMCs. Deeply sampled blood TCRbeta repertoires from subjects exposed to, actively infected with, or recovered from COVID-19 were included in the dataset. The repertoires were made available in a free public database intended to serve as a resource for research on the immune response to SARS-CoV-2. Samples came from the ongoing ImmuneRACE study (first 160 participants) plus 1,254 subjects from 6 global collaborators. Nearly every sample came with metadata listing a de-identified subject ID, COVID-19 status, age in years and sex. HLA class I and class II types, where available, came from metadata supplied by the sample provider rather than from assay-based typing.

Trimming at the junction amounts to 1 base on V and 4 bases on J, and the germline ends lie 10 bases apart. The CDR3 runs 14 residues from the cysteine to the phenylalanine. Only the CDR3 region is kept as DNA, spanning 42 bases read in frame from base 1. The germline V gene supplies CDR1 SGHAT and CDR2 FQNNGV. TCRbeta CDR3 regions were amplified from genomic DNA by means of the immunoSEQ Assay, a bias-controlled multiplex PCR. The paper's data handling went like this. The number of nucleated cells in each sample was estimated from the amplification of reference gene primers within the assay. To quantify the absolute abundance of each unique TCRbeta CDR3 rearrangement, sequence reads were collapsed and filtered. For each sample, productive Simpson clonality was calculated by taking the square root of Simpson's diversity index across productive rearrangements. The immuneACCESS repertoire file appears here via TCRdb, limited to in-frame rearrangements. These files lack a portion of the clones; in checked studies, under half of the deficit traces to unresolved V genes, and the cause of the others is not known. V and J calls plus clone size are reproduced from that table; the DNA served to infer D and trimming. The sample table records 310,000 or so clones; approximately 85% of these occur just once. The top ten hold around 1.5% of the sample.

Collaborating institutions collected whole blood in K2EDTA tubes following their own protocols. Collaborator samples were shipped for TCRbeta analysis as frozen whole blood, isolated PBMCs, or DNA extracted from either sample type. Beyond this particular receptor, the publication reports: The amount of clinical and demographic metadata varied by source and participant and was provided uncurated.

A remark on this clone: There is no known antigen for this receptor. No much larger clonotype is one base removed from it; base qualities were not supplied.

This TCR was recovered from a woman aged 45-59 years with acute or convalescent COVID-19. The sequenced sample was peripheral blood. Rearrangement joined TRBV11-2 to TRBJ2-5; TRBD1 is a weak D gene call, 6 bases matching. The CDR3 protein is CASSLARGGETQYF. The nucleotide sequence reads TGTGCCAGCAGCTTAGCCCGAGGGGGAGAGACCCAGTACTTC.